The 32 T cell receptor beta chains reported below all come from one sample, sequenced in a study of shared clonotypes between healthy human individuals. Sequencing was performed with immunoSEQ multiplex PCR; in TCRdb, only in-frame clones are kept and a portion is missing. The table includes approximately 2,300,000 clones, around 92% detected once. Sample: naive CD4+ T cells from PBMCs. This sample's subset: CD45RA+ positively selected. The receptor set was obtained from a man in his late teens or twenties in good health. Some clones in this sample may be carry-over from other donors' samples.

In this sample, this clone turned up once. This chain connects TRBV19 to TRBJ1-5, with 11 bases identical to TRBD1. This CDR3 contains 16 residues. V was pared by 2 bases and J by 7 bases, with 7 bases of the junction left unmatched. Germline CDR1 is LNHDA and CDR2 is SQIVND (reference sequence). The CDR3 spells CASSIIGTGGWQPQHF. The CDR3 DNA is TGTGCCAGTAGTATAATCGGGACAGGGGGATGGCAGCCCCAGCATTTT. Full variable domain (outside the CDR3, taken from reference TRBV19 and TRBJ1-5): DGGITQSPKYLFRKEGQNVTLSCEQNLNHDAMYWYRQDPGQGLRLIYYSQIVNDFQKGDIAEGYSVSREKKESFPLTVTSAQKNPTAFYLCASSIIGTGGWQPQHFGDGTRLSIL.

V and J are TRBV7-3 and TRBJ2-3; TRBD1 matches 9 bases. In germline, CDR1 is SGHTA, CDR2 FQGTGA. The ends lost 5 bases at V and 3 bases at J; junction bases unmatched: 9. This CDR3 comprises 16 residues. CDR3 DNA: TGTGCCAGCAGCGTGGGGGACAGGGTATTTACAGATACGCAGTATTTT. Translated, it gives CASSVGDRVFTDTQYF.

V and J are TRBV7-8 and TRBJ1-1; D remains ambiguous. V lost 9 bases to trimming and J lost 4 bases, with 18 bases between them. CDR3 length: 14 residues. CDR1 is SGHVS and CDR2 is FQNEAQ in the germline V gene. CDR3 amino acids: CASRLRPVTTEAFF. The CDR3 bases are TGTGCCAGTCGGTTGAGGCCCGTGACCACTGAAGCTTTCTTT.

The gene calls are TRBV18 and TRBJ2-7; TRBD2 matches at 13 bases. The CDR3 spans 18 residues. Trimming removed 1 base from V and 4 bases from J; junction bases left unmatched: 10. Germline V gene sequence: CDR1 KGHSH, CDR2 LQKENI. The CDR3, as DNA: TGTGCCAGCTCACCACGTGGGACTAGCGGGAATTCGTGGTACGAGCAGTACTTC. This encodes CASSPRGTSGNSWYEQYF.

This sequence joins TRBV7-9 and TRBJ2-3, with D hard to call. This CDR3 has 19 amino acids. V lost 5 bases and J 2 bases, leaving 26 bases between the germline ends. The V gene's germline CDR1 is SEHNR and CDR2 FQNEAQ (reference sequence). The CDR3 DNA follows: TGTGCCAGCAGCCCCGGTAATCTTGAGTGGAGATTTTCCACAGATACGCAGTATTTT. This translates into CASSPGNLEWRFSTDTQYF. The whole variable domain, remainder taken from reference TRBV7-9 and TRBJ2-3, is DTGVSQNPRHKITKRGQNVTFRCDPISEHNRLYWYRQTLGQGPEFLTYFQNEAQLEKSRLLSDRFSAERPKGSFSTLEIQRTEQGDSAMYLCASSPGNLEWRFSTDTQYFGPGTRLTVL.

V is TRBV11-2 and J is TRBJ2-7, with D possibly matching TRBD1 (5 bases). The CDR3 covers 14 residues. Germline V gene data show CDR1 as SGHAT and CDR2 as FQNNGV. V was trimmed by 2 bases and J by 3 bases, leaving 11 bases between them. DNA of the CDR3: TGTGCCAGCAGCTTACAGGCGACAGTCTACGAGCAGTACTTC. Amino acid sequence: CASSLQATVYEQYF.

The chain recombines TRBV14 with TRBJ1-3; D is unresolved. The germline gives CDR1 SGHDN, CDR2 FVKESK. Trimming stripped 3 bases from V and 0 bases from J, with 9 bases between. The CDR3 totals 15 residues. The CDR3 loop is CASSQDSSSGNTIYF. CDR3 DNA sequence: TGTGCCAGCAGCCAGGATTCTAGCTCTGGAAACACCATATATTTT.

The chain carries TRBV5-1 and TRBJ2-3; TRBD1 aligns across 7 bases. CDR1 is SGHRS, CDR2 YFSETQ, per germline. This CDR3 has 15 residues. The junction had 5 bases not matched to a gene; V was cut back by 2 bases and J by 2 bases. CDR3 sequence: CASSFGTAVTDTQYF. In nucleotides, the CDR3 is TGCGCCAGCAGCTTCGGGACAGCGGTCACAGATACGCAGTATTTT.

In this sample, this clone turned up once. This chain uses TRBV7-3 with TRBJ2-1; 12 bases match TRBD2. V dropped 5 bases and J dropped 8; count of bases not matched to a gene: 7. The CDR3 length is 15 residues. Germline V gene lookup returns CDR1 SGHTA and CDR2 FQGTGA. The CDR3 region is CASSTLAGGPHEQFF. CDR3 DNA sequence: TGTGCCAGCAGCACGCTAGCGGGAGGGCCTCATGAGCAGTTCTTC.

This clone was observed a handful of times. CDR3 coding DNA: TGCGCCAGCAGTGGGCAGGGGCAGCCCCAGCATTTT. The encoded protein is CASSGQGQPQHF. V is TRBV10-1 and J is TRBJ1-5; D possibly corresponds to TRBD1 (6 bases). The germline V gene has CDR1 WNHNN and CDR2 SYGVQD (reference sequence). This CDR3 contains 12 residues. The ends were cut back, 4 bases at V and 7 bases at J, with 8 bases in the middle.

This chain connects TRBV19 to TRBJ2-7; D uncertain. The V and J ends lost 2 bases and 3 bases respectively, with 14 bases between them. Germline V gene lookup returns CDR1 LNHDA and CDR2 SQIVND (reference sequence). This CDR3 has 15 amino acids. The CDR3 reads CASSITAGFGYEQYF. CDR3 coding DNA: TGTGCCAGTAGTATAACCGCAGGTTTCGGCTACGAGCAGTACTTC.

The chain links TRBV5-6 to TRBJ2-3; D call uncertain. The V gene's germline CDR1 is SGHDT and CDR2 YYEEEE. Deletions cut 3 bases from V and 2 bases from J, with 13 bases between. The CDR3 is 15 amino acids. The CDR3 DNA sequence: TGTGCCAGCAGCTCCTTATTAAAATTCACAGATACGCAGTATTTT. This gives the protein CASSSLLKFTDTQYF.

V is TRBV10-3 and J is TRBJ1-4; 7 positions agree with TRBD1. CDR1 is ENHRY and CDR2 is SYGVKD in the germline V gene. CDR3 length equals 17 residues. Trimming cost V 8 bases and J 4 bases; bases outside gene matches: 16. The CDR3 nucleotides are TGTGCCATCTCCCGAGACCGCCGGGACAGACTTAATGAAAAACTGTTTTTT. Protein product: CAISRDRRDRLNEKLFF.

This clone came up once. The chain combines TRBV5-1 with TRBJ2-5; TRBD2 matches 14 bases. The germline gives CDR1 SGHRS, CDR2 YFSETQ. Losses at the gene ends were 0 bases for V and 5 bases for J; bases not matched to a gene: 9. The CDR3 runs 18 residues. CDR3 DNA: TGCGCCAGCAGCTTGGGACTAGCGGGAGGGATATCCGGTGAGACCCAGTACTTC. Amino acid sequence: CASSLGLAGGISGETQYF.

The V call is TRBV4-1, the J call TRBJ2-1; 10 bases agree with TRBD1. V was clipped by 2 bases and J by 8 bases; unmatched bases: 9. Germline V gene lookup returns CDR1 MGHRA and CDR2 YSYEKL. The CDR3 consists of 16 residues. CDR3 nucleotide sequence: TGCGCCAGCAGCCAAACATTGACAGGGGGCAGCGATGAGCAGTTCTTC. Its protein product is CASSQTLTGGSDEQFF.

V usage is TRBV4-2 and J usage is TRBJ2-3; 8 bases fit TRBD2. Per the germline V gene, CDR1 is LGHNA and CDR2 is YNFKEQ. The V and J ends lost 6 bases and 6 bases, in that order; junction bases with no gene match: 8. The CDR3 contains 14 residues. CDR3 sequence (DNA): TGTGCCAGCAGTCTAAGCGGGAGTCTCGATACGCAGTATTTT. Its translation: CASSLSGSLDTQYF.

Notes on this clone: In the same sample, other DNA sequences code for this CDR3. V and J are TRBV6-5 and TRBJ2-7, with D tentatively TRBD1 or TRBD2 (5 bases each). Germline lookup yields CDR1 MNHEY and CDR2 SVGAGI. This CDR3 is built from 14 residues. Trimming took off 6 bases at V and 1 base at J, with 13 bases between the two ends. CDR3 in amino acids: CASSTRDRSYEQYF. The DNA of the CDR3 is TGTGCCAGCAGCACCCGGGACCGATCCTACGAGCAGTACTTC.

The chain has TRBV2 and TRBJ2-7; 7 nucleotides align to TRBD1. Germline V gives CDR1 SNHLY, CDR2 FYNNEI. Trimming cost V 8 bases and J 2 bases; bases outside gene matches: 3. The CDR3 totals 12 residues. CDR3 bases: TGTGCCAGCGGACAGGTAGCCTACGAGCAGTACTTC. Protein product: CASGQVAYEQYF.

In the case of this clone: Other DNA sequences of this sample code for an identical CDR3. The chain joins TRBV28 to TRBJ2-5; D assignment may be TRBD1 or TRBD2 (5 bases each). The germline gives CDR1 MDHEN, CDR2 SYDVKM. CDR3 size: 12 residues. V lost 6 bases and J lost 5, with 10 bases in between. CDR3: CASRGVGETQYF. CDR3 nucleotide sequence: TGTGCCAGCAGGGGGGTGGGGGAGACCCAGTACTTC.

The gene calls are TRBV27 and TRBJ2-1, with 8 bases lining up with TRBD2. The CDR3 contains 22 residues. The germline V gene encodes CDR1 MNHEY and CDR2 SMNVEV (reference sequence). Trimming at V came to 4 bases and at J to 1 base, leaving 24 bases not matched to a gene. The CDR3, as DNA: TGTGCCAGCAGTTCCGGCGGGAGGCCCGGCCGTGTTTTCGAATTTTCCTACAATGAGCAGTTCTTC. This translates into CASSSGGRPGRVFEFSYNEQFF.

This CDR3 reads CATRDRGQETQYF. For the CDR3, the DNA is TGTGCCACCCGGGACAGGGGTCAAGAGACCCAGTACTTC. This chain joins TRBV28 and TRBJ2-5; 10 bases line up with TRBD1. The germline V gene has CDR1 MDHEN and CDR2 SYDVKM. Trimming removed 10 bases from V and 2 bases from J; junction bases left unmatched: 4. The CDR3 is made up of 13 amino acids.

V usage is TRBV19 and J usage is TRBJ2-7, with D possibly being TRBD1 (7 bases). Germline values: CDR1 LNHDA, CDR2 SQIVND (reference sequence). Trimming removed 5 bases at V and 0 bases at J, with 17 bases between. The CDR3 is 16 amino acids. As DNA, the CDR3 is TGTGCCAGTAGTTTCCGCCCCAGGGGGGACTCCTACGAGCAGTACTTC. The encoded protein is CASSFRPRGDSYEQYF.

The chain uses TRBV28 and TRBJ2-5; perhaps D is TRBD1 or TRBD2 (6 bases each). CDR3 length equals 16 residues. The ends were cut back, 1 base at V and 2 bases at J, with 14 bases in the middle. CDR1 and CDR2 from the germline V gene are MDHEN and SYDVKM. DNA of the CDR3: TGTGCCAGCAGTTTATTCCAGGGGACTTATCAAGAGACCCAGTACTTC. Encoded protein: CASSLFQGTYQETQYF.

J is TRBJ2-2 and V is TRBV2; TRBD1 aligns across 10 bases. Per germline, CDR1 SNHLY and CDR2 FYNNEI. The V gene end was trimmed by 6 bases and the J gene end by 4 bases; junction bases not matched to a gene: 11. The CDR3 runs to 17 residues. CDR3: CASRDSTGTGVTGELFF. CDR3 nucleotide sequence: TGTGCCAGCAGAGACAGTACCGGGACAGGGGTCACCGGGGAGCTGTTTTTT.

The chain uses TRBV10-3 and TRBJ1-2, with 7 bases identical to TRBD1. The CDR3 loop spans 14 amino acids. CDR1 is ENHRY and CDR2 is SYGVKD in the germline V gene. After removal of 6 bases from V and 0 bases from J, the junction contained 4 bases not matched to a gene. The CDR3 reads CAIRPRGSNYGYTF. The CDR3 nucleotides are TGTGCCATCAGGCCCAGGGGGTCTAACTATGGCTACACCTTC.

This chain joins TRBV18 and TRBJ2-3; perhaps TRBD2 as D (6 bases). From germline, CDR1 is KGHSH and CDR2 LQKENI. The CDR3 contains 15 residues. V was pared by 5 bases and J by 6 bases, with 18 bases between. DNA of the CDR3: TGTGCCAGCTCAGTCGGGACTCCTAGAACGGATACGCAGTATTTT. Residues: CASSVGTPRTDTQYF.

DNA of the CDR3: TGTGCCTGGGGAGGGGCGGTAAATCAGCCCCAGCATTTT. This translates into CAWGGAVNQPQHF. The chain employs TRBV30 and TRBJ1-5, with TRBD1 as a possible D gene (5 bases). V was cut by 5 bases and J by 4 bases, with 12 bases left in between. The CDR3 covers 13 residues. Germline loops: CDR1 GTSNPN, CDR2 SVGIG (reference sequence).

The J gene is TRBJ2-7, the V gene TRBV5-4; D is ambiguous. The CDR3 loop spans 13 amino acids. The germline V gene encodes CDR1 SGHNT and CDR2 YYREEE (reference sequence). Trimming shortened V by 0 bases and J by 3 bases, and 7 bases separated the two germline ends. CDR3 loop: CASSLAWGYEQYF. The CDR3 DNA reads TGTGCCAGCAGCTTGGCCTGGGGCTACGAGCAGTACTTC.

The CDR3 reads CASSQVGLRGDTEAFF. The CDR3 region has the DNA TGTGCCAGCAGCCAAGTCGGCTTGCGGGGCGACACTGAAGCTTTCTTT. The chain joins TRBV14 to TRBJ1-1; TRBD1 is a possible D gene (5 bases). Trimming removed 1 base at V and 3 bases at J, with 15 bases between. CDR1 SGHDN and CDR2 FVKESK come from the germline V gene. The CDR3 extends over 16 amino acids. The complete variable domain, with remaining parts taken from reference TRBV14 and TRBJ1-1, reads EAGVTQFPSHSVIEKGQTVTLRCDPISGHDNLYWYRRVMGKEIKFLLHFVKESKQDESGMPNNRFLAERTGGTYSTLKVQPAELEDSGVYFCASSQVGLRGDTEAFFGQGTRLTVV.

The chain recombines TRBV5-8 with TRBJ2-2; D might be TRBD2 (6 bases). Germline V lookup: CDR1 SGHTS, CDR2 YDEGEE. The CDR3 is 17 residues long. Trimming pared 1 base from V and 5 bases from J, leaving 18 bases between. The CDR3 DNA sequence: TGTGCCAGCAGCTTGACGACTTGGGGGGAAGGGACCGGGGAGCTGTTTTTT. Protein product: CASSLTTWGEGTGELFF.

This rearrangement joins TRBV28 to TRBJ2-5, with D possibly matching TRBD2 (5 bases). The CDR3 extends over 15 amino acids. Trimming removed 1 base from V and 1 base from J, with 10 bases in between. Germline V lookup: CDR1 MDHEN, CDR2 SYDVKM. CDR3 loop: CASSLFSAFQETQYF. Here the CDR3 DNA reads TGTGCCAGCAGTTTATTTAGCGCTTTCCAAGAGACCCAGTACTTC.

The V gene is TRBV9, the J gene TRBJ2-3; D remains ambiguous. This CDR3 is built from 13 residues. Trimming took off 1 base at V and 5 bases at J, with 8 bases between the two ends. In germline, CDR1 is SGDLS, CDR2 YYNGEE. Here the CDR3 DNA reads TGTGCCAGCAGCGTATTTGGTCGAGATACGCAGTATTTT. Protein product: CASSVFGRDTQYF.